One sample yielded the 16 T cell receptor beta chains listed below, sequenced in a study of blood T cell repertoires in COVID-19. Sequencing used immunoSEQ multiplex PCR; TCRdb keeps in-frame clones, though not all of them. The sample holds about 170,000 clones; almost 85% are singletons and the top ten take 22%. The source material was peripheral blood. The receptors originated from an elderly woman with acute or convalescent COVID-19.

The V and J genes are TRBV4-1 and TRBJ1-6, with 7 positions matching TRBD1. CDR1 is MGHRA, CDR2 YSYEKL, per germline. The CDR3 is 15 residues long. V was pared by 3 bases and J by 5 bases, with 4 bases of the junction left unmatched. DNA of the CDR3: TGCGCCAGCAGCCACCGGGACAGAGATAATTCACCCCTCCACTTT. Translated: CASSHRDRDNSPLHF.

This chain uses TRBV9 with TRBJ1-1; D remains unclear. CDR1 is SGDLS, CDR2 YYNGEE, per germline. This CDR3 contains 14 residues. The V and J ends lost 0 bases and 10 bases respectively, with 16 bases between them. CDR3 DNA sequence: TGTGCCAGCAGCGTAGCTCCGGGGATGCTAGCAGCTTTCTTT. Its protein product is CASSVAPGMLAAFF.

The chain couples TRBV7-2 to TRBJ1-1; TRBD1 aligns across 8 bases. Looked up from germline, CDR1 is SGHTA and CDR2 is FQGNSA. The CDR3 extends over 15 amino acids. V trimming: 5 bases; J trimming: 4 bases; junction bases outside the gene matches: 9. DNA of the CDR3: TGTGCCAGCAGCCCTAGGGGAACAGGGGGCACTGAAGCTTTCTTT. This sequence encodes CASSPRGTGGTEAFF.

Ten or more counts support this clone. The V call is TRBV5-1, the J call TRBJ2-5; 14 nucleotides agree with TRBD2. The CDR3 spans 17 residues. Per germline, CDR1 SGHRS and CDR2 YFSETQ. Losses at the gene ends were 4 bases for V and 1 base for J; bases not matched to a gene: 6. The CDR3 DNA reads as TGCGCCAGCAGCATTGGGACTAGCGGGAGAGGCCAAGAGACCCAGTACTTC. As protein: CASSIGTSGRGQETQYF.

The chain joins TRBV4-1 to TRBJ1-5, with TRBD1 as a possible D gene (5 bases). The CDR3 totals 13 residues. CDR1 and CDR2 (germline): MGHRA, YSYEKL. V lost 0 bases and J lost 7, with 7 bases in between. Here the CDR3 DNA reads TGCGCCAGCAGCCAAGAAGGGGTCCAGCCCCAGCATTTT. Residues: CASSQEGVQPQHF.

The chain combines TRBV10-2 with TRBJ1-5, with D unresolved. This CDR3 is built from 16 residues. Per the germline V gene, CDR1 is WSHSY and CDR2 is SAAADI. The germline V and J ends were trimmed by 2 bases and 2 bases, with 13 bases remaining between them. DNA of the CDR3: TGCGCCAGCAGTGAGCGCCAGTTTGGAGGCAATCAGCCCCAGCATTTT. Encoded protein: CASSERQFGGNQPQHF.

The CDR3 DNA follows: TGTGCCACCAGTGACCCGGGACTAGCGGGAGGCGGAGAGCAGTTCTTC. This translates into CATSDPGLAGGGEQFF. The chain combines TRBV24-1 with TRBJ2-1; 15 nucleotides agree with TRBD2. V was clipped by 4 bases and J by 10 bases; unmatched bases: 7. In germline, CDR1 is KGHDR, CDR2 SFDVKD. The CDR3 is 16 amino acids.

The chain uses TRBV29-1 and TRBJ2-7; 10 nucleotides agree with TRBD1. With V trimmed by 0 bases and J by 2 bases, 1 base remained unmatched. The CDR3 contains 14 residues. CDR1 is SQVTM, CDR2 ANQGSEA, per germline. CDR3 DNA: TGCAGCGTTGAAGAAGGACAGGGGGCCTACGAGCAGTACTTC. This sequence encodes CSVEEGQGAYEQYF.

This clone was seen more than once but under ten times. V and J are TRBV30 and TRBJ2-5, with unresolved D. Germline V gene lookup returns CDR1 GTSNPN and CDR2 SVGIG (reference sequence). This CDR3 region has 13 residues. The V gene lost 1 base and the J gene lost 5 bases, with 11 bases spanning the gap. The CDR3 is CAWSGGSRETQYF. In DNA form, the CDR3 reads TGTGCCTGGAGTGGCGGTAGTCGGGAGACCCAGTACTTC. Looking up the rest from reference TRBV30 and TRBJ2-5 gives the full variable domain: SQTIHQWPATLVQPVGSPLSLECTVEGTSNPNLYWYRQAAGRGLQLLFYSVGIGQISSEVPQNLSASRPQDRQFILSSKKLLLSDSGFYLCAWSGGSRETQYFGPGTRLLVL.

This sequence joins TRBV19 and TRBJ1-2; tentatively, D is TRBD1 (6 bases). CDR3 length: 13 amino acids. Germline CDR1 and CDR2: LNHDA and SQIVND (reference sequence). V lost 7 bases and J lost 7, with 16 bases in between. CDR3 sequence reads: CASIRQGQVGYTF. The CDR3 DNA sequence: TGTGCCAGTATCCGTCAGGGGCAGGTTGGCTACACCTTC.

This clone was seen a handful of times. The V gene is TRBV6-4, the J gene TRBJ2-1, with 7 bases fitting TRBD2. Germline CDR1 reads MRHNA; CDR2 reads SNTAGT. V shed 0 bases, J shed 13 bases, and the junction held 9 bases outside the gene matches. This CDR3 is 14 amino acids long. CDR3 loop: CASSDSGAGRPQFF. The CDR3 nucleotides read TGTGCCAGCAGTGACTCCGGAGCGGGGCGTCCTCAGTTCTTC.

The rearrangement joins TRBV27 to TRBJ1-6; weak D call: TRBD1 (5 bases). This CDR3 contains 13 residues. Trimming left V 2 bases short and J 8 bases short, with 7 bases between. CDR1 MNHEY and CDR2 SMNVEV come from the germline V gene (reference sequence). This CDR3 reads CASSLGAYSPLHF. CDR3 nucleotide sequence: TGTGCCAGCAGTTTAGGGGCATATTCACCCCTCCACTTT.

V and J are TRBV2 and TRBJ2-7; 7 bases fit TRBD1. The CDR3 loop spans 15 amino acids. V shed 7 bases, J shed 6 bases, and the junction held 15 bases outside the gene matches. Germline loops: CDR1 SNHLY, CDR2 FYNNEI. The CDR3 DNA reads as TGTGCCAGCAAATCAGGGGACAGCACCCTACCCGAGCAGTACTTC. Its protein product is CASKSGDSTLPEQYF.

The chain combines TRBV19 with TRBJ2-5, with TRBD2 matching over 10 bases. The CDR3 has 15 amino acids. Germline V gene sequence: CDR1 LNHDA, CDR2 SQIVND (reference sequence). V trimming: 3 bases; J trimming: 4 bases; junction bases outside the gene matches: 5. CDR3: CASSIFRTSGETQYF. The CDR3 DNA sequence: TGTGCCAGTAGTATTTTCCGGACTAGCGGAGAGACCCAGTACTTC.

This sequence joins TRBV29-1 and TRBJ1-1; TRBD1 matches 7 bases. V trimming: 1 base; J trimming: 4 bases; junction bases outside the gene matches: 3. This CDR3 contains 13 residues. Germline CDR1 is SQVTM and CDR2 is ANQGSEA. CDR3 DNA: TGCAGCGTTGAAGTAGGGGGCGGCACTGAAGCTTTCTTT. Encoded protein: CSVEVGGGTEAFF.

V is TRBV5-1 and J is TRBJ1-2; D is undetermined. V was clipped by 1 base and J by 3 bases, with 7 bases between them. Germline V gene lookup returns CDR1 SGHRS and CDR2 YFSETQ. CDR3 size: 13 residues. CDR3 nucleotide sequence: TGCGCCAGCAGCTTGTACCGAGACTATGGCTACACCTTC. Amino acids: CASSLYRDYGYTF.